This T cell receptor beta chain was identified during a study of radiation and T cells in renal cell carcinoma. Study-level findings and limits: In nephrectomy-only tumors, top 100 clonotypes averaged roughly 40%, versus roughly 50% irradiated.

Stated treatment: 15 Gy SBRT to primary tumor, nephrectomy 4 weeks later. Nephrectomy followed 15 Gy stereotactic body radiation by 4 weeks. This CDR3 is built from 15 residues. The germline V gene has CDR1 LNHDA and CDR2 SQIVND (reference sequence). V dropped 5 bases and J dropped 0 bases, with 13 bases sitting between them. As to this clone: No antigen is known for it.

The protocol was immunoSEQ multiplex PCR, while the TCRdb copy is restricted to in-frame clones and leaves out a portion. The table records about 20,000 clones, 55% to 65% of them present only once. Sequenced material: tumor tissue, taken from a patient whose treatment included radiotherapy and nephrectomy. The chain joins TRBV19 to TRBJ1-1, with a weak D call TRBD1 (6 bases). This TCR was recovered from a woman between 65 and 79 years old with renal cell carcinoma. In nucleotides, the CDR3 is TGTGCCAGTAGTCCGGGGACATCCATGAACACTGAAGCTTTCTTT. Translated, it gives CASSPGTSMNTEAFF.